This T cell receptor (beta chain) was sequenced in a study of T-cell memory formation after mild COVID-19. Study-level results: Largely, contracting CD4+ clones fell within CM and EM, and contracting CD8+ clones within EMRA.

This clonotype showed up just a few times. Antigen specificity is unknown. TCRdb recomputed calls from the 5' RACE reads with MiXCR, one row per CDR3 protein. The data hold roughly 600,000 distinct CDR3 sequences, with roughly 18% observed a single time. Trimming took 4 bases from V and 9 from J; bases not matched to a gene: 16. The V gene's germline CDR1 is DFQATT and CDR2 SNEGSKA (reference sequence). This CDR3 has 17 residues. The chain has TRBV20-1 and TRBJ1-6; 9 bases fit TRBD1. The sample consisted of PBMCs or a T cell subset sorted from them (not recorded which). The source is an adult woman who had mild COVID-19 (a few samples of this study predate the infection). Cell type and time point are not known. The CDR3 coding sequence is TGCAGTGCTACCAGGGGACAGGGTATCGTGACAGGTTCACCCCTCCACTTT. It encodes CSATRGQGIVTGSPLHF.